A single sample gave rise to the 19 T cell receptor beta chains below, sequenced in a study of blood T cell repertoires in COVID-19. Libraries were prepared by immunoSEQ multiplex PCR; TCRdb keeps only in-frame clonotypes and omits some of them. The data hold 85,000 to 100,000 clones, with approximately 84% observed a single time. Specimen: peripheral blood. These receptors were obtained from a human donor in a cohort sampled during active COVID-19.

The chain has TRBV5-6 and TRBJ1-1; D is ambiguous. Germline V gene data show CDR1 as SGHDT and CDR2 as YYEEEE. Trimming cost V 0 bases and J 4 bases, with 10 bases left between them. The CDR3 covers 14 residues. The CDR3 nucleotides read TGTGCCAGCAGCTTGGGTATCTCTAGCACTGAAGCTTTCTTT. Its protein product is CASSLGISSTEAFF.

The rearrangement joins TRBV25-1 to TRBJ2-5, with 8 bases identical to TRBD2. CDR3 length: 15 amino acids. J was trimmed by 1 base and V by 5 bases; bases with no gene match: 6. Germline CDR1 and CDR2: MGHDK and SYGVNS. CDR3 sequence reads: CASSRLAGIQETQYF. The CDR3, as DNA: TGTGCCAGCAGTAGGCTAGCGGGCATCCAAGAGACCCAGTACTTC.

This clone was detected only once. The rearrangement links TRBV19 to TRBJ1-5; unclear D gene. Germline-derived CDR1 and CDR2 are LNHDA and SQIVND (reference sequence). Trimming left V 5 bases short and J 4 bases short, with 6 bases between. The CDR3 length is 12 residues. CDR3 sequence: CASSPGNQPQHF. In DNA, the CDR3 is TGTGCCAGTAGTCCGGGTAATCAGCCCCAGCATTTT.

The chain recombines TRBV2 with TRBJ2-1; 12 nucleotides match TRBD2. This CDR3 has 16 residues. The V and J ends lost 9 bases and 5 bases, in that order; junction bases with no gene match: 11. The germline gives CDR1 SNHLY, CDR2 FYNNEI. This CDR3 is CARTKGTSGPNNEQFF. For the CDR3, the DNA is TGTGCCAGAACGAAGGGGACTAGCGGGCCAAACAATGAGCAGTTCTTC.

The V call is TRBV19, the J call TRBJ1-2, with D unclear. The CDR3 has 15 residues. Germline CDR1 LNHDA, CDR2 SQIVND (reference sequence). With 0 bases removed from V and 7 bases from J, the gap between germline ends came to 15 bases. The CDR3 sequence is CASSIDRSQFSGYTF. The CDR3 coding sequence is TGTGCCAGTAGTATAGATCGAAGTCAGTTCTCTGGCTACACCTTC.

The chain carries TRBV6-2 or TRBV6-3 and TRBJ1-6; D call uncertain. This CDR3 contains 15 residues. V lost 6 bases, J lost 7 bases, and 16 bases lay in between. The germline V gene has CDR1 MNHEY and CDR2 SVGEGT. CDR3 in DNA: TGTGCCAGCAGCCCCTTAGGAGGGAAGAATTCACCCCTCCACTTT. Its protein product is CASSPLGGKNSPLHF.

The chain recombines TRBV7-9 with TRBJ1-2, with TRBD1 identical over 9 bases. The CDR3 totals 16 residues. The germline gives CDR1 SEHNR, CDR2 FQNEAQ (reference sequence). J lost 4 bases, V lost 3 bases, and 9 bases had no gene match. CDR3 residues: CASSLGPGQGSYGYTF. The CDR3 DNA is TGTGCCAGCAGCTTGGGGCCGGGACAGGGTAGCTATGGCTACACCTTC. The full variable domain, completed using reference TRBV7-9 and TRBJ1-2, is DTGVSQNPRHKITKRGQNVTFRCDPISEHNRLYWYRQTLGQGPEFLTYFQNEAQLEKSRLLSDRFSAERPKGSFSTLEIQRTEQGDSAMYLCASSLGPGQGSYGYTFGSGTRLTVV.

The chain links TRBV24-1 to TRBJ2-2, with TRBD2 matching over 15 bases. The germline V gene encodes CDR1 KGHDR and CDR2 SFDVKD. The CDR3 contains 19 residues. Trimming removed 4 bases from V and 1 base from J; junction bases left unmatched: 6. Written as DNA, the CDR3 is TGTGCCACCAGTGACTCCGGGACTAGCGGGGGGTTGAACACCGGGGAGCTGTTTTTT. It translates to CATSDSGTSGGLNTGELFF.

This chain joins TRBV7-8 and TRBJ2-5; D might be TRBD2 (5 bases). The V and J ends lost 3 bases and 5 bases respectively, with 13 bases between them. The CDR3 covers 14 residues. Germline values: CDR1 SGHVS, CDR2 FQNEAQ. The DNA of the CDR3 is TGTGCCAGCAGCTTTTTTGGGAGCGTCGAGACCCAGTACTTC. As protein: CASSFFGSVETQYF. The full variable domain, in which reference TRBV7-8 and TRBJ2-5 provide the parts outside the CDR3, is GAGVSQSPRYKVAKRGQDVALRCDPISGHVSLFWYQQALGQGPEFLTYFQNEAQLDKSGLPSDRFFAERPEGSVSTLKIQRTQQEDSAVYLCASSFFGSVETQYFGPGTRLLVL.

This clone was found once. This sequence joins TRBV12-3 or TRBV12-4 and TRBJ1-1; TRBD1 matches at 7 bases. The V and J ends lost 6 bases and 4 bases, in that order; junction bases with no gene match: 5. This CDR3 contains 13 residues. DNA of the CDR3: TGTGCCAGCAGCCTAGACAGGGTCACTGAAGCTTTCTTT. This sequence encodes CASSLDRVTEAFF.

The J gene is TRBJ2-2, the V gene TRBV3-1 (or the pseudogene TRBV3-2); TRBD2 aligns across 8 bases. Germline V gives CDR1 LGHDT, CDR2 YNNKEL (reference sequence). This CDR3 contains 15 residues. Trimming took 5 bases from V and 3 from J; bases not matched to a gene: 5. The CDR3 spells CASSFGGVHTGELFF. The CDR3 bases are TGTGCCAGCAGCTTCGGGGGGGTCCACACCGGGGAGCTGTTTTTT.

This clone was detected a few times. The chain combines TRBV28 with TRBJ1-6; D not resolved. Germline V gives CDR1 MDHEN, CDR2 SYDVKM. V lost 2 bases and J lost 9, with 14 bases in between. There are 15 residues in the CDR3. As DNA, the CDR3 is TGTGCCAGCAGTTTAATTTCCCCGGAGGCTTCACCCCTCCACTTT. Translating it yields CASSLISPEASPLHF.

The CDR3 nucleotides are TGTGCCAGCAGCCCGCGGACAGTGTTATCCTACGAGCAGTACTTC. Translated, it gives CASSPRTVLSYEQYF. The chain is built from TRBV11-2 and TRBJ2-7; the D gene is possibly TRBD1 (6 bases). V was clipped by 5 bases and J by 1 base, with 15 bases between them. The CDR3 is made up of 15 amino acids. The V gene's germline CDR1 is SGHAT and CDR2 FQNNGV.

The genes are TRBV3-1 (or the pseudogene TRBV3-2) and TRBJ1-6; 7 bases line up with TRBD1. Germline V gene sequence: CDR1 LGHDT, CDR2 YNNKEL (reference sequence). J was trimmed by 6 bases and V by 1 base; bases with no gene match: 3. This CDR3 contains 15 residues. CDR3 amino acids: CASSQVAGGNSPLHF. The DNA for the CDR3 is TGTGCCAGCAGCCAAGTGGCAGGGGGTAATTCACCCCTCCACTTT.

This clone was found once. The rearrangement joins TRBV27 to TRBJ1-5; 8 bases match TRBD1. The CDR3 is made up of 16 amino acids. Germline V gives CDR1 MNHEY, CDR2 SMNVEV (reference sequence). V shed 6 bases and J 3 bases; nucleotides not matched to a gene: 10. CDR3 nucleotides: TGTGCCAGCAGGCGGATGGGACAGGAGATCAATCAGCCCCAGCATTTT. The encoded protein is CASRRMGQEINQPQHF.

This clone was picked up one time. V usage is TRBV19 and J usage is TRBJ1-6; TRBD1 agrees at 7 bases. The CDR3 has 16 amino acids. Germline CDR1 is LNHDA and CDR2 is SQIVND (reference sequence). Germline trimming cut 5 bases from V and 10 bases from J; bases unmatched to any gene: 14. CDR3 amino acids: CASSDGTARSGSPLHF. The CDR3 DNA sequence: TGTGCCAGTAGTGACGGGACAGCCCGAAGTGGCTCACCCCTCCACTTT.

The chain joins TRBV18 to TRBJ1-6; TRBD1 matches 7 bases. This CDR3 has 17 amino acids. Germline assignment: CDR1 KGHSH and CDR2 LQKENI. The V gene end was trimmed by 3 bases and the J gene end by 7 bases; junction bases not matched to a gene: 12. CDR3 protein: CASSPGTGEAHNSPLHF. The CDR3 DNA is TGTGCCAGCTCACCGGGAACAGGGGAGGCCCACAATTCACCCCTCCACTTT.

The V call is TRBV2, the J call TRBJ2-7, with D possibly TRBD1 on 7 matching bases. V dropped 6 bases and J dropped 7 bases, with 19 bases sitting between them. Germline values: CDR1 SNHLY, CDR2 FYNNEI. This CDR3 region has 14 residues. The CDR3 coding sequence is TGTGCCAGCAGACTCGACAGGGTCCGGGGGGAGCAGTACTTC. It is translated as CASRLDRVRGEQYF.

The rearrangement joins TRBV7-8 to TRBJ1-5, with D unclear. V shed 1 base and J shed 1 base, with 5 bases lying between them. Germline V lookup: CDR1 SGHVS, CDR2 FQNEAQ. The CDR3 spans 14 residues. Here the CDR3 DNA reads TGTGCCAGCAGCTTAGTACAAAGCAATCAGCCCCAGCATTTT. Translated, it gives CASSLVQSNQPQHF.